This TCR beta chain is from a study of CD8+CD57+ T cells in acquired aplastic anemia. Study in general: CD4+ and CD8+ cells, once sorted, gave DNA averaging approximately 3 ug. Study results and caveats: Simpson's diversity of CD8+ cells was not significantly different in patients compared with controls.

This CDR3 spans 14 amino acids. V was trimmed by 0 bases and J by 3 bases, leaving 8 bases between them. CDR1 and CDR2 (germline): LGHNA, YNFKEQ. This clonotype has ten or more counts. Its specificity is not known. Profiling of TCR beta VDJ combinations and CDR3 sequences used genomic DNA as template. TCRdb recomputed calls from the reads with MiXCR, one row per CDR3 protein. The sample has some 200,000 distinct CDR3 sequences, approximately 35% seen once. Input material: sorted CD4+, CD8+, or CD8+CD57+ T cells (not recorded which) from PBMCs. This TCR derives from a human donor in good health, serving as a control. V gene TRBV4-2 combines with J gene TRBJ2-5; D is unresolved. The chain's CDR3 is CASSQDLGEETQYF. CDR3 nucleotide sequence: TGTGCCAGCAGCCAAGATTTAGGAGAAGAGACCCAGTACTTC.